This is a list of T cell receptor beta chains from one sample in a study of blood T cell repertoires in COVID-19. Produced via immunoSEQ multiplex PCR; TCRdb's table is partial and in-frame only. The table records more than 150,000 clones, approximately 86% of them present only once. The sequencing input was peripheral blood. All receptors come from a woman of 80 years or more with acute or convalescent COVID-19. The CDR3 runs from the conserved cysteine through the conserved F or W. Each record gives: clone size, D gene, V gene, J gene, CDR3 protein, CDR3 DNA. A D gene is named only where the DNA matches it firmly. Rows may omit the clone size; those that give it use once, few, many or a size class.

>-|-|TRBV24-1|TRBJ1-2
CATSDFLSGYTF
TGTGCCACCAGTGACTTCCTCTCCGGCTACACCTTC
>-|-|TRBV9|TRBJ1-4
CASSLAGSPSEKLFF
TGTGCCAGCAGCTTAGCAGGGTCCCCCTCGGAAAAACTGTTTTTT
>-|-|TRBV20-1|TRBJ2-1
CSASHGQGNNEQFF
TGCAGTGCTAGTCACGGGCAGGGGAACAATGAGCAGTTCTTC
>-|-|TRBV12-3/TRBV12-4|TRBJ1-1
CASSLAATASAFF
TGTGCCAGCAGTTTAGCGGCGACAGCCTCTGCTTTCTTT
>-|TRBD2|TRBV20-1|TRBJ2-5
CSASTSGLAGRSETQYF
TGCAGTGCTAGTACGTCCGGACTAGCGGGACGGAGTGAGACCCAGTACTTC
>-|TRBD1|TRBV5-1|TRBJ1-2
CASSLDRANYGYTF
TGCGCCAGCAGCCTGGACAGGGCTAACTATGGCTACACCTTC
>-|-|TRBV4-3|TRBJ2-4
CASSQELGLPAKNIQYF
TGCGCCAGCAGCCAAGAACTGGGACTGCCCGCCAAAAACATTCAGTACTTC
>-|TRBD2|TRBV11-2|TRBJ2-7
CASSWSSGSYEQYF
TGTGCCAGCAGCTGGTCTAGCGGCTCCTACGAGCAGTACTTC
>-|-|TRBV7-2|TRBJ2-2
CASSLARAGWDTGELFF
TGTGCCAGCAGCTTAGCGCGAGCAGGGTGGGACACCGGGGAGCTGTTTTTT
>-|TRBD2|TRBV19|TRBJ2-1
CASSNTRSGRDEQFF
TGTGCCAGTAGTAATACGAGGAGCGGGAGGGATGAGCAGTTCTTC
>-|-|TRBV27|TRBJ1-5
CASSLLGADQPQHF
TGTGCCAGCAGTTTGCTGGGGGCAGATCAGCCCCAGCATTTT
>-|TRBD2|TRBV6-1|TRBJ2-5
CASSERSGGMQETQYF
TGTGCCAGCAGTGAAAGAAGCGGGGGAATGCAAGAGACCCAGTACTTC
>-|-|TRBV3-1/TRBV3-2|TRBJ2-1
CASRDTTKNEQFF
TGTGCCAGCAGGGACACCACGAAGAATGAGCAGTTCTTC
>-|-|TRBV18|TRBJ2-1
CASSPRPYNEQFF
TGTGCCAGCTCACCACGGCCCTACAATGAGCAGTTCTTC
>-|-|TRBV3-1/TRBV3-2|TRBJ1-4
CASSLAGREKLFF
TGTGCCAGCAGCCTCGCAGGGAGGGAAAAACTGTTTTTT
>-|TRBD1|TRBV10-3|TRBJ1-2
CAISGTGQGHGYTF
TGTGCCATCAGTGGGACGGGACAGGGGCATGGCTACACCTTC
>-|TRBD2|TRBV7-9|TRBJ2-4
CASSLGAGGINIQYF
TGTGCCAGCAGCTTAGGTGCCGGGGGGATAAACATTCAGTACTTC
>-|-|TRBV24-1|TRBJ1-4
CATSDARLGPNEKLFF
TGTGCCACCAGTGATGCCCGACTGGGGCCTAATGAAAAACTGTTTTTT
>once|-|TRBV27|TRBJ1-5
CASSYQSNQPQHF
TGTGCCAGCAGTTATCAGAGCAATCAGCCCCAGCATTTT
>few|-|TRBV7-2|TRBJ2-2
CASSVMSGDHGTGELFF
TGTGCCAGCAGCGTCATGAGCGGCGACCATGGCACCGGGGAGCTGTTTTTT
>-|TRBD1|TRBV6-5|TRBJ1-2
CASSYRDRGNYGYTF
TGTGCCAGCAGTTACAGGGACAGGGGCAACTATGGCTACACCTTC
>few|TRBD1|TRBV19|TRBJ1-5
CASSRDRGQEPQHF
TGTGCCAGTAGTAGGGACAGGGGGCAAGAGCCCCAGCATTTT
>-|TRBD2|TRBV6-5|TRBJ2-7
CASTRSGRAHEQYF
TGTGCCAGCACCCGTAGCGGGAGGGCCCACGAGCAGTACTTC
>-|TRBD2|TRBV5-1|TRBJ2-5
CASSLSAGGGLKTQYF
TGCGCCAGCAGTTTATCAGCGGGAGGTGGTTTAAAGACCCAGTACTTC
>-|TRBD1|TRBV5-6|TRBJ2-1
CASSLTGGNEQFF
TGTGCCAGCAGCTTAACAGGGGGCAATGAGCAGTTCTTC
>-|TRBD2|TRBV3-1/TRBV3-2|TRBJ2-5
CASSQGLAGGPEETQYF
TGTGCCAGCAGCCAAGGACTAGCGGGGGGGCCAGAGGAGACCCAGTACTTC
>-|TRBD2|TRBV7-9|TRBJ2-3
CASSSNSGGSTDTQYF
TGTGCCAGCAGCTCAAATAGCGGGGGAAGCACAGATACGCAGTATTTT
>once|-|TRBV6-5|TRBJ1-4
CASSPQTVWNEKLFF
TGTGCCAGCAGCCCACAGACAGTTTGGAATGAAAAACTGTTTTTT
>-|TRBD1|TRBV10-3|TRBJ2-6
CAITPQGGSLSGANVLTF
TGTGCCATCACTCCACAGGGGGGAAGCCTCTCTGGGGCCAACGTCCTGACTTTC
>-|-|TRBV7-2|TRBJ1-6
CASSLVRRGYNSPLHF
TGTGCCAGCAGCTTAGTCAGGAGGGGTTATAATTCACCCCTCCACTTT
>-|TRBD2|TRBV3-1/TRBV3-2|TRBJ2-2
CASSNDVAGGSLNTGELFF
TGTGCCAGCAGCAACGACGTAGCGGGGGGAAGCTTGAACACCGGGGAGCTGTTTTTT
>-|TRBD2|TRBV19|TRBJ2-7
CASSPSSGRGGTSYEQYF
TGTGCCAGTAGCCCGTCCAGCGGGAGGGGAGGGACGTCCTACGAGCAGTACTTC
>-|-|TRBV19|TRBJ1-1
CASSMAVRTEAFF
TGTGCCAGTAGTATGGCTGTTCGAACTGAAGCTTTCTTT
>-|-|TRBV6-5|TRBJ2-3
CASAGRLPDTQYF
TGTGCCAGCGCCGGAAGACTCCCAGATACGCAGTATTTT
>-|TRBD1|TRBV7-2|TRBJ2-5
CASSISGTGSRETQYF
TGTGCCAGCAGCATCTCCGGGACAGGGTCCAGGGAGACCCAGTACTTC
>-|TRBD1|TRBV18|TRBJ1-1
CASSKETGANTEAFF
TGTGCCAGCTCGAAGGAGACAGGGGCGAACACTGAAGCTTTCTTT
>-|TRBD2|TRBV19|TRBJ2-3
CASKGRSGGTTDTQYF
TGTGCCAGTAAAGGGAGGAGCGGGGGGACCACAGATACGCAGTATTTT
>-|TRBD1|TRBV11-3|TRBJ2-7
CASSPATGRFGEQYF
TGTGCCAGCAGCCCCGCGACAGGGCGATTCGGCGAGCAGTACTTC
>-|TRBD2|TRBV27|TRBJ2-1
CASTIIAGGGNEQFF
TGTGCCAGCACCATCATAGCGGGAGGAGGGAATGAGCAGTTCTTC
>-|-|TRBV7-3|TRBJ2-7
CASSAGRPGEQYF
TGTGCCAGCAGCGCGGGACGCCCGGGCGAGCAGTACTTC
>once|TRBD2|TRBV7-8|TRBJ2-1
CASRPGTSGDTYNEQFF
TGTGCCAGCAGACCCGGGACTAGCGGGGATACATATAATGAGCAGTTCTTC
>-|-|TRBV3-1/TRBV3-2|TRBJ2-1
CASSQDLSQVDEQFF
TGTGCCAGCAGCCAAGATCTGAGTCAGGTGGATGAGCAGTTCTTC
>-|TRBD1|TRBV11-3|TRBJ2-5
CASSYGQGSETQYF
TGTGCCAGCAGTTACGGACAGGGATCCGAGACCCAGTACTTC
>-|TRBD1|TRBV12-3/TRBV12-4|TRBJ2-2
CASRGQAPGELFF
TGTGCCAGCAGGGGACAGGCCCCCGGGGAGCTGTTTTTT
>-|-|TRBV12-3/TRBV12-4|TRBJ1-2
CASSLGGLGYTF
TGTGCCAGCAGTCTCGGAGGTCTGGGCTACACCTTC
>-|-|TRBV7-8|TRBJ2-3
CASSPSRTGTSTDTQYF
TGTGCCAGCAGTCCAAGTAGGACTGGAACTAGCACAGATACGCAGTATTTT
>-|-|TRBV27|TRBJ1-1
CASPRREGVTEAFF
TGTGCCAGCCCCCGTAGGGAGGGTGTAACTGAAGCTTTCTTT
>-|-|TRBV25-1|TRBJ2-7
CASSEWGPTPEQYF
TGTGCCAGCAGTGAATGGGGCCCAACGCCCGAGCAGTACTTC
>-|-|TRBV30|TRBJ1-6
CAWRWGPGGSPLHF
TGTGCCTGGAGGTGGGGCCCCGGCGGTTCACCCCTCCACTTT
>-|-|TRBV10-2|TRBJ1-6
CASSLGVPNSPLHF
TGCGCCAGCAGCCTAGGGGTCCCCAATTCACCCCTCCACTTT
>-|-|TRBV6-5|TRBJ1-3
CASRFESGNTIYF
TGTGCCAGCCGTTTTGAGTCTGGAAACACCATATATTTT
>-|TRBD1|TRBV11-2|TRBJ1-2
CASSLGQASNYGYTF
TGTGCCAGCAGCTTGGGACAGGCCTCTAACTATGGCTACACCTTC
>-|-|TRBV27|TRBJ2-1
CASSLSQGGDEQFF
TGTGCCAGCAGTCTATCTCAGGGGGGTGATGAGCAGTTCTTC